The 16 T cell receptor beta chains presented below share a single source sample, sequenced in a study of shared clonotypes between healthy human individuals. CD8 cells classed as naive were CD45RO-negative and positively selected for CCR7, excluding terminally differentiated effector memory CD45RA+ cells. The table came from immunoSEQ multiplex PCR; TCRdb's copy has only in-frame clones and leaves some out. Among some 2,100,000 clones listed, 85% to 95% were seen once. Material: naive CD8+ T cells from PBMCs. These receptors all come from a man younger than 35 in good health. Some clones in this sample may be carry-over from other donors' samples.

This chain connects TRBV9 to TRBJ2-3; D is ambiguous. The V and J ends lost 0 bases and 2 bases respectively, with 19 bases between them. The CDR3 loop spans 18 amino acids. The germline V gene encodes CDR1 SGDLS and CDR2 YYNGEE. CDR3 nucleotides: TGTGCCAGCAGCGTAGTAGCTGGTCGGACCCTTTCCACAGATACGCAGTATTTT. It specifies CASSVVAGRTLSTDTQYF.

The chain recombines TRBV30 with TRBJ1-1; the D is unclear. V lost 3 bases and J lost 2, with 10 bases in between. The length of the CDR3 is 13 residues. Germline CDR1 GTSNPN, CDR2 SVGIG (reference sequence). Here the CDR3 reads CAWSETRNTEAFF. The DNA for the CDR3 is TGTGCCTGGAGCGAAACAAGAAACACTGAAGCTTTCTTT.

The chain joins TRBV13 to TRBJ2-5, with D uncertain. The V gene's germline CDR1 is PRHDT and CDR2 FYEKMQ (reference sequence). Trimming shortened V by 1 base and J by 8 bases, and 20 bases separated the two germline ends. The CDR3 loop spans 16 amino acids. The DNA for the CDR3 is TGTGCCAGCAGCTTAGTGTATTCGCGGTCACCGGATACCCAGTACTTC. Amino acids: CASSLVYSRSPDTQYF.

This chain joins TRBV19 and TRBJ2-2; the D gene could be TRBD1 or TRBD2 (5 bases each). The CDR3 contains 16 residues. Germline CDR1 is LNHDA and CDR2 is SQIVND (reference sequence). Trimming removed 7 bases from V and 8 bases from J, with 23 bases in between. CDR3 coding DNA: TGTGCCAGTACCTTGTCCGGGACGACTCCGAAGGGGGAGCTGTTTTTT. Protein product: CASTLSGTTPKGELFF.

The chain links TRBV30 to TRBJ2-1; the D is unclear. Germline lookup yields CDR1 GTSNPN and CDR2 SVGIG (reference sequence). Trimming removed 0 bases from V and 5 bases from J, with 14 bases in between. The CDR3 is made up of 15 amino acids. This CDR3 reads CAWSVNLVSNNEQFF. DNA of the CDR3: TGTGCCTGGAGTGTAAACTTGGTGTCGAACAATGAGCAGTTCTTC. The variable domain in full, completed from reference TRBV30 and TRBJ2-1, reads SQTIHQWPATLVQPVGSPLSLECTVEGTSNPNLYWYRQAAGRGLQLLFYSVGIGQISSEVPQNLSASRPQDRQFILSSKKLLLSDSGFYLCAWSVNLVSNNEQFFGPGTRLTVL.

The V gene is TRBV27, the J gene TRBJ1-3; D unresolved. From germline, CDR1 is MNHEY and CDR2 SMNVEV (reference sequence). The CDR3 is made up of 14 amino acids. Deletions cut 8 bases from V and 1 base from J, with 12 bases between. The chain's CDR3 is CASGVGTSGNTIYF. The CDR3 bases are TGTGCCAGCGGGGTTGGTACGTCTGGAAACACCATATATTTT.

The rearrangement links TRBV19 to TRBJ2-1; 7 nucleotides align to TRBD2. With V trimmed by 3 bases and J by 7 bases, 12 bases remained unmatched. CDR1 and CDR2 (germline): LNHDA, SQIVND (reference sequence). The CDR3 loop spans 16 amino acids. DNA of the CDR3: TGTGCCAGTAGTATGTATGTGGCGGGAGTTTGGAATGAGCAGTTCTTC. Translating gives CASSMYVAGVWNEQFF.

This clone was counted once. The rearrangement uses TRBV19 and TRBJ2-2; 10 bases agree with TRBD1. This CDR3 contains 15 residues. J gave up 7 bases and V 9 bases, and 11 bases lay outside the gene matches. From germline, CDR1 is LNHDA and CDR2 SQIVND (reference sequence). The CDR3 here is CASAGTGVMYGELFF. The DNA of the CDR3 is TGTGCCAGCGCCGGGACAGGGGTGATGTACGGGGAGCTGTTTTTT.

A remark on this clone: The sample carries other DNA sequences with the same CDR3. The V and J genes are TRBV19 and TRBJ1-5; TRBD1 aligns across 7 bases. The CDR3 is 14 residues long. Germline trimming cut 3 bases from V and 6 bases from J; bases unmatched to any gene: 5. CDR1 is LNHDA and CDR2 is SQIVND in the germline V gene (reference sequence). This chain's CDR3 is CASSMRGLGQPQHF. CDR3 nucleotides: TGTGCCAGTAGTATGAGGGGGCTTGGTCAGCCCCAGCATTTT.

V is TRBV6-1 and J is TRBJ2-1; D call uncertain. Germline values: CDR1 MNHNS, CDR2 SASEGT. There are 12 residues in the CDR3. Between the trimmed V and J ends, which lost 6 bases and 10 bases, there was a span of 13 bases. The CDR3: CASRKVTGEQFF. CDR3 DNA: TGTGCCAGCAGGAAGGTCACCGGGGAGCAGTTCTTC.

J is TRBJ2-7 and V is TRBV7-2; no definite D call. The germline gives CDR1 SGHTA, CDR2 FQGNSA. The CDR3 is 14 amino acids. The ends were cut back, 5 bases at V and 0 bases at J, with 11 bases in the middle. The CDR3 nucleotides read TGTGCCAGCAGCCAACGGGTGGGCTCCTACGAGCAGTACTTC. As protein: CASSQRVGSYEQYF.

As regards this clone: Different DNA sequences within this sample yield the same CDR3. The chain links TRBV27 to TRBJ2-7; D possibly corresponds to TRBD2 (6 bases). The V gene lost 4 bases and the J gene lost 4 bases, with 14 bases spanning the gap. The CDR3 totals 14 residues. Germline assignment: CDR1 MNHEY and CDR2 SMNVEV (reference sequence). The CDR3 nucleotides read TGTGCCAGCAGTTCAAGGGACTCATATTACGAGCAGTACTTC. It yields the protein CASSSRDSYYEQYF.

This clone occurred a few times. This sequence joins TRBV13 and TRBJ2-7, with 9 bases lining up with TRBD1. The CDR3 length is 13 residues. Germline CDR1 reads PRHDT; CDR2 reads FYEKMQ (reference sequence). With 5 bases clipped from V and 6 bases from J, the junction kept 5 bases outside the gene matches. Written as DNA, the CDR3 is TGTGCCAGCAGCATACAGGGGGCGGGCGAGCAGTACTTC. This sequence encodes CASSIQGAGEQYF.

This clone was seen a few times. One end of the junction does not line up with germline, which may come from a read error. The chain joins TRBV27 to TRBJ1-2; 7 bases are shared with TRBD1. The CDR3 contains 14 residues. The germline gives CDR1 MNHEY, CDR2 SMNVEV (reference sequence). The CDR3 sequence is CASSSRQGNDGYTF. The CDR3 nucleotides read TGTGCCAGCAGTTCCCGACAGGGTAACGATGGCTACACCTTC.

The chain combines TRBV7-6 with TRBJ2-1; 10 bases are a match to TRBD1. CDR1 is SGHVS, CDR2 FNYEAQ, per germline. This CDR3 is built from 15 residues. Trimming took 4 bases from V and 6 from J; bases not matched to a gene: 6. The CDR3 is CASSSRQGALNEQFF. The CDR3 DNA sequence: TGTGCCAGCAGCTCAAGACAGGGGGCCCTCAATGAGCAGTTCTTC. The whole variable domain, filled in from reference TRBV7-6 and TRBJ2-1, reads GAGVSQSPRYKVTKRGQDVALRCDPISGHVSLYWYRQALGQGPEFLTYFNYEAQQDKSGLPNDRFSAERPEGSISTLTIQRTEQRDSAMYRCASSSRQGALNEQFFGPGTRLTVL.

This chain connects TRBV11-2 to TRBJ2-1; weak D call: TRBD2 (5 bases). Trimming pared 0 bases from V and 7 bases from J, leaving 13 bases between. Germline CDR1 SGHAT, CDR2 FQNNGV. This CDR3 contains 15 residues. CDR3 residues: CASSLDRGLANEQFF. In DNA, the CDR3 is TGTGCCAGCAGCTTAGATCGGGGTTTGGCGAATGAGCAGTTCTTC.